A single sample gave rise to the 30 T cell receptor beta chains below, sequenced in a study of blood T cells in healthy people across ages (dated by TCRdb to about 2015). The protocol used for the library was 5' RACE. Reads for this sample came from an Illumina HiSeq 2500. The second PCR ran for about 6 to 12 cycles and used a J-beta primer mix along with a sample-barcoded 5' primer. Using fastp trimming at Q25 and MiXCR clonotype assembly, TCRdb reanalyzed the public sequencing data and kept in-frame beta chains. Here each entry gathers all rows of one CDR3 protein and keeps the most common genes and DNA. The sample table holds about a million distinct CDR3 sequences, of which roughly 48% were seen once. Roughly 13% of the sample is in the top ten clones. Sample: blood. These receptors were collected from a man between 25 and 39 years old in good health.

A few counts support this clonotype. The chain links TRBV5-1 to TRBJ2-3; TRBD1 agrees at 8 bases. Germline V gives CDR1 SGHRS, CDR2 YFSETQ. This CDR3 has 15 amino acids. J gave up 2 bases and V 5 bases, and 7 bases lay outside the gene matches. The CDR3 coding sequence is TGCGCCAGCAGTCTCGACAGGGGTGACACAGATACGCAGTATTTT. Translation: CASSLDRGDTDTQYF.

This clonotype was detected only a few times. The chain carries TRBV6-5 and TRBJ2-1; 10 nucleotides agree with TRBD1. Germline CDR1 MNHEY, CDR2 SVGAGI. V lost 6 bases and J lost 6; bases outside the gene matches: 5. This CDR3 is 14 amino acids long. CDR3 in DNA: TGTGCCAGCAGGAGACAGGGGGCGGGCAATGAGCAGTTCTTC. Protein sequence: CASRRQGAGNEQFF.

V gene TRBV7-8 combines with J gene TRBJ2-3, with 9 nucleotides matching TRBD1. This CDR3 region has 13 residues. Trimming took 0 bases from V and 13 from J; bases not matched to a gene: 5. Germline-derived CDR1 and CDR2 are SGHVS and FQNEAQ. DNA for the CDR3: TGTGCCAGCAGCTTAGCCCGGACAGGGGACGAGTATTTT. As protein: CASSLARTGDEYF. The full variable domain, with the rest looked up from reference TRBV7-8 and TRBJ2-3, is GAGVSQSPRYKVAKRGQDVALRCDPISGHVSLFWYQQALGQGPEFLTYFQNEAQLDKSGLPSDRFFAERPEGSVSTLKIQRTQQEDSAVYLCASSLARTGDEYFGPGTRLTVL.

The V and J genes are TRBV25-1 and TRBJ2-1; D perhaps matches TRBD2 (5 bases). The CDR3 runs 13 residues. With 6 bases removed from V and 2 bases from J, the gap between germline ends came to 8 bases. The germline CDR1 and CDR2 sequences are MGHDK and SYGVNS. CDR3 loop: CASRDLAYNEQFF. The CDR3 DNA reads TGTGCCAGCAGGGACTTGGCCTACAATGAGCAGTTCTTC.

The chain has TRBV27 and TRBJ2-7, with D perhaps matching TRBD2 (6 bases). CDR3 length equals 14 residues. CDR1 is MNHEY and CDR2 is SMNVEV in the germline V gene (reference sequence). Trimming left V 8 bases short and J 2 bases short, with 16 bases between. The CDR3 DNA reads TGTGCCAGCGGATACTTCGGGAGACCCTACGAGCAGTACTTC. It yields the protein CASGYFGRPYEQYF.

The genes are TRBV6-2 or TRBV6-3 and TRBJ2-5; 7 bases map to TRBD2. The J call could be wrong; TRBJ2-7 is a better fit for the DNA end. Germline CDR1 is MNHEY and CDR2 is SVGEGT. This CDR3 has 14 residues. CDR3 residues: CAIHPSGALDEQYF. CDR3 nucleotide sequence: TGTGCCATTCATCCCAGCGGGGCGCTTGACGAGCAGTACTTC.

This chain links TRBV20-1 with TRBJ2-7, with D tentatively TRBD2 (5 bases). The CDR3 is 15 amino acids. Germline assignment: CDR1 DFQATT and CDR2 SNEGSKA (reference sequence). V dropped 6 bases and J dropped 2 bases, with 20 bases sitting between them. The CDR3 DNA reads TGCAGTGCGATCCGCCCGGGAAGTTCCCCCTACGAGCAGTACTTC. It encodes CSAIRPGSSPYEQYF.

The gene calls are TRBV29-1 and TRBJ1-2; D call uncertain. Trimming stripped 4 bases from V and 8 bases from J, with 14 bases between. CDR1 and CDR2 from the germline V gene are SQVTM and ANQGSEA. This CDR3 comprises 12 residues. CDR3 amino acids: CSVGYSMGGYTF. DNA for the CDR3: TGCAGCGTTGGATACAGCATGGGGGGCTACACCTTC.

The genes are TRBV4-3 and TRBJ1-1; no firm D call. Germline CDR1 is LGHNA and CDR2 is YSLEER. The CDR3 totals 16 residues. Between the trimmed V and J ends, which lost 0 bases and 0 bases, there was a span of 11 bases. CDR3 coding DNA: TGCGCCAGCAGCCAAGACCACGGAACCTTGAACACTGAAGCTTTCTTT. Amino acids: CASSQDHGTLNTEAFF.

The chain uses TRBV29-1 and TRBJ1-1; D not resolved. Germline V CDR1 and CDR2: SQVTM, ANQGSEA. Trimming cost V 7 bases and J 3 bases, with 12 bases left between them. The CDR3 extends over 12 amino acids. The CDR3 spells CSAGSGDTEAFF. The CDR3 DNA is TGCAGCGCCGGCAGCGGGGACACTGAAGCTTTCTTT.

The chain couples TRBV25-1 to TRBJ2-7; D not resolved. This CDR3 spans 15 amino acids. Trimming cost V 0 bases and J 0 bases, with 9 bases left between them. Germline loops: CDR1 MGHDK, CDR2 SYGVNS. CDR3 nucleotides: TGTGCCAGCAGTGAATATAGCAAATACTCCTACGAGCAGTACTTC. Translating gives CASSEYSKYSYEQYF.

The chain recombines TRBV3-1 with TRBJ1-6; D call uncertain. The V end lost 1 base, the J end lost 7 bases, and 11 bases lay between the germline ends. Germline V lookup: CDR1 LGHDT, CDR2 YNNKEL (reference sequence). The CDR3 extends over 15 amino acids. The CDR3, as DNA: TGTGCCAGCAGCCAAGGGGGAGCTCCGAATTCACCCCTCCACTTT. Translating gives CASSQGGAPNSPLHF. The full variable domain, in which reference TRBV3-1 and TRBJ1-6 provide the parts outside the CDR3, is DTAVSQTPKYLVTQMGNDKSIKCEQNLGHDTMYWYKQDSKKFLKIMFSYNNKELIINETVPNRFSPKSPDKAHLNLHINSLELGDSAVYFCASSQGGAPNSPLHFGNGTRLTVT.

The CDR3: CASSDNTDTQYF. The CDR3 bases are TGTGCCAGCAGTGACAACACAGATACGCAGTATTTT. This rearrangement joins TRBV6-1 to TRBJ2-3; D remains unclear. The CDR3 is 12 amino acids. V gave up 3 bases and J gave up 2 bases, with 3 bases separating them. Germline V gene sequence: CDR1 MNHNS, CDR2 SASEGT.

V and J are TRBV24-1 and TRBJ2-7; 10 positions match TRBD1. V lost 0 bases to trimming and J lost 0 bases; unmatched junction nucleotides: 4. CDR1 and CDR2 from the germline V gene are KGHDR and SFDVKD. CDR3 length: 17 residues. The CDR3 nucleotides read TGTGCCACCAGTGATTTGTTCGGGACAGGGGCCTCCTACGAGCAGTACTTC. Protein sequence: CATSDLFGTGASYEQYF.

V usage is TRBV20-1 and J usage is TRBJ2-1; 12 positions match TRBD1. Germline assignment: CDR1 DFQATT and CDR2 SNEGSKA (reference sequence). Germline trimming cut 5 bases from V and 7 bases from J; bases unmatched to any gene: 12. The CDR3 spans 16 residues. The CDR3 bases are TGCAGTGCTCCCTCCGCCGGGACAGGGGGCGGAAATGAGCAGTTCTTC. Amino acid sequence: CSAPSAGTGGGNEQFF.

The chain's CDR3 is CASSQGGTSGGAVDTQYF. The CDR3 DNA follows: TGCGCCAGCAGCCAAGGGGGGACTAGCGGGGGGGCTGTAGATACGCAGTATTTT. The rearrangement links TRBV4-1 to TRBJ2-3; 16 bases line up with TRBD2. The CDR3 totals 18 residues. Unmatched junction bases numbered 6, after V lost 1 base and J lost 5 bases. Germline loops: CDR1 MGHRA, CDR2 YSYEKL.

V usage is TRBV27 and J usage is TRBJ2-1; tentative D call: TRBD2 (5 bases). The CDR3 covers 15 residues. Trimming stripped 7 bases from V and 4 bases from J, with 17 bases between. Per the germline V gene, CDR1 is MNHEY and CDR2 is SMNVEV (reference sequence). The CDR3 nucleotides read TGTGCCAGCAACCTGAGGGCGCTAGCTTACAATGAGCAGTTCTTC. Its translation is CASNLRALAYNEQFF.

Only a few counts were recorded for this clonotype. The rearrangement joins TRBV20-1 to TRBJ2-7; D unclear. Deletions cut 6 bases from V and 0 bases from J, with 9 bases between. Looked up from germline, CDR1 is DFQATT and CDR2 is SNEGSKA (reference sequence). CDR3 length: 12 residues. The CDR3 reads CSATDGSYEQYF. The CDR3 region has the DNA TGCAGTGCAACCGACGGCTCCTACGAGCAGTACTTC.

This clonotype was observed a handful of times. V gene TRBV7-2 combines with J gene TRBJ2-5; TRBD2 aligns across 7 bases. The CDR3 consists of 13 residues. Trimming cost V 4 bases and J 11 bases; bases outside gene matches: 10. Germline CDR1 is SGHTA and CDR2 is FQGNSA. The CDR3 spells CASSSTSFNEQYF. The CDR3 nucleotides are TGTGCCAGCAGCTCGACTAGCTTCAATGAGCAGTACTTC.

This clonotype was counted between two and nine times. CDR3 sequence: CSETSGGDTQYF. In nucleotides, the CDR3 is TGCAGCGAGACTAGCGGGGGAGATACGCAGTATTTT. V gene TRBV29-1 combines with J gene TRBJ2-3; 12 positions agree with TRBD2. The CDR3 is 12 amino acids. J was trimmed by 5 bases and V by 7 bases; bases with no gene match: 1. Germline CDR1 and CDR2: SQVTM and ANQGSEA.

The gene calls are TRBV20-1 and TRBJ2-7, with 8 nucleotides matching TRBD1. This CDR3 has 16 residues. With V trimmed by 3 bases and J by 2 bases, 12 bases remained unmatched. Per germline, CDR1 DFQATT and CDR2 SNEGSKA (reference sequence). The DNA of the CDR3 is TGCAGTGCTAGCGCCGCAGGGGGGACAGGACCCTACGAGCAGTACTTC. Translated: CSASAAGGTGPYEQYF.

There are a few counts of this clonotype. This rearrangement joins TRBV15 to TRBJ1-5; 7 bases are a match to TRBD1. Losses at the gene ends were 0 bases for V and 4 bases for J; bases not matched to a gene: 6. The CDR3 length is 16 residues. CDR1 and CDR2 from the germline V gene are LNHNV and YYDKDF (reference sequence). CDR3 in amino acids: CATSREIGGGNQPQHF. CDR3 nucleotide sequence: TGTGCCACCAGCAGAGAGATAGGGGGCGGGAATCAGCCCCAGCATTTT.

The sample holds a few counts of this clonotype. The chain uses TRBV12-3 or TRBV12-4 and TRBJ2-5, with D uncertain. The V gene lost 6 bases and the J gene lost 4 bases, with 12 bases spanning the gap. The CDR3 sequence is 13 residues long. The CDR3 coding sequence is TGTGCCAGCAGCCACCAAATCGGAGAGACCCAGTACTTC. It yields the protein CASSHQIGETQYF.

The V gene is TRBV27, the J gene TRBJ2-5; 11 positions match TRBD1. The CDR3 spans 15 residues. Trimming at V came to 8 bases and at J to 5 bases, leaving 10 bases not matched to a gene. Per germline, CDR1 MNHEY and CDR2 SMNVEV (reference sequence). CDR3 coding DNA: TGTGCCAGCGGCTCCTGGACAGGGGGCGGTGAGACCCAGTACTTC. Protein: CASGSWTGGGETQYF.

The chain combines TRBV6-1 with TRBJ2-5, with TRBD1 matching 7 bases. The J call may be mistaken, given a closer DNA end match to TRBJ2-4. Germline lookup yields CDR1 MNHNS and CDR2 SASEGT. The CDR3 is made up of 15 amino acids. The CDR3 DNA is TGTGCCAGCACCATCGGGACAGCCGGCGAGAACATTCAGTACTTC. It specifies CASTIGTAGENIQYF.

The chain employs TRBV4-2 and TRBJ1-2; the D is unclear. This CDR3 has 14 amino acids. Germline-derived CDR1 and CDR2 are LGHNA and YNFKEQ. V was cut by 0 bases and J by 4 bases, with 9 bases left in between. CDR3 in amino acids: CASSQEPDPYGYTF. The CDR3 DNA follows: TGTGCCAGCAGCCAAGAGCCTGACCCCTATGGCTACACCTTC.

This clonotype turned up a few times. The chain carries TRBV7-2 and TRBJ2-3; no clear D gene. CDR1 and CDR2 from the germline V gene are SGHTA and FQGNSA. The CDR3 is 16 residues long. Between the trimmed V and J ends, which lost 1 base and 2 bases, there was a span of 13 bases. The CDR3 nucleotides are TGTGCCAGCAGCTTAGAATGGGGTCAGTTCACAGATACGCAGTATTTT. Translating it yields CASSLEWGQFTDTQYF. Using reference TRBV7-2 and TRBJ2-3 for the parts outside the CDR3, the full variable domain is GAGVSQSPSNKVTEKGKDVELRCDPISGHTALYWYRQSLGQGLEFLIYFQGNSAPDKSGLPSDRFSAERTGGSVSTLTIQRTQQEDSAVYLCASSLEWGQFTDTQYFGPGTRLTVL.

J is TRBJ2-3 and V is TRBV25-1; weak D call: TRBD2 (6 bases). Trimming took off 3 bases at V and 0 bases at J, with 10 bases between the two ends. This CDR3 is 15 amino acids long. In germline, CDR1 is MGHDK, CDR2 SYGVNS. The CDR3 reads CASSDCGVSTDTQYF. CDR3 DNA: TGTGCCAGCAGTGATTGCGGGGTTAGCACAGATACGCAGTATTTT.

The rearrangement links TRBV3-1 to TRBJ1-6; the D is unclear. Germline CDR1 reads LGHDT; CDR2 reads YNNKEL (reference sequence). CDR3 length: 14 residues. V lost 8 bases, J lost 7 bases, and 15 bases lay in between. CDR3 amino acids: CASPLRQENSPLHF. CDR3 coding DNA: TGTGCCAGCCCCCTTCGGCAGGAAAATTCACCCCTCCACTTT. The whole variable domain, remainder taken from reference TRBV3-1 and TRBJ1-6, is DTAVSQTPKYLVTQMGNDKSIKCEQNLGHDTMYWYKQDSKKFLKIMFSYNNKELIINETVPNRFSPKSPDKAHLNLHINSLELGDSAVYFCASPLRQENSPLHFGNGTRLTVT.

V gene TRBV6-5 combines with J gene TRBJ1-2, with a tentative D call TRBD1 (6 bases). V was cut by 4 bases and J by 0 bases, with 15 bases left in between. There are 16 residues in the CDR3. Germline CDR1 is MNHEY and CDR2 is SVGAGI. The CDR3 region is CASSFQGPKPNYGYTF. CDR3 sequence (DNA): TGTGCCAGCAGTTTCCAGGGGCCGAAACCTAACTATGGCTACACCTTC.